The rows below give T cell receptor beta chains drawn from one sample of a study of T and B cells in COVID-19 patients. TCRdb itself ran the multiplex PCR reads through MiXCR, one entry per CDR3 protein. The sample has about 16,000 distinct CDR3 sequences, roughly a quarter seen once. Sequenced input: blood. The receptors derive from a human donor who had recovered from COVID-19. The CDR3 runs from the conserved cysteine through the conserved F or W. The D gene is left open where the match is weak. Size is stated for part of the rows, as once, few or many counts, or as a class when the clone is expanded.

CDR3 protein,CDR3 DNA,V gene,D gene,J gene,clone size
CASSERGAAYEQYF,TGTGCCAGCAGTGAAAGGGGGGCAGCCTACGAGCAGTACTTC,TRBV2,NA,TRBJ2-7,few
CASSLFVGTQGFYNEQFF,TGTGCCAGCAGCTTATTCGTGGGTACACAGGGTTTTTACAATGAGCAGTTCTTC,TRBV7-9,NA,TRBJ2-1,NA
CASSSQGASGRGEQYF,TGTGCCAGCAGCTCGCAGGGGGCTAGCGGGAGAGGCGAGCAGTACTTC,TRBV7-2,TRBD2,TRBJ2-7,NA
CASSFTGRGYGYTF,TGTGCCAGCAGTTTTACAGGGAGGGGCTATGGCTACACCTTC,TRBV27,NA,TRBJ1-2,NA
CASSFATGHNRHEQYF,TGTGCCAGCAGCTTTGCGACAGGCCACAATCGGCACGAGCAGTACTTC,TRBV7-9,NA,TRBJ2-7,NA
CASSYQYHEQYF,TGTGCCAGCAGCTACCAGTACCACGAGCAGTACTTC,TRBV11-1,NA,TRBJ2-7,NA
CASSLWVPGQGVYEQYF,TGTGCCAGCAGCTTATGGGTCCCGGGACAGGGGGTCTACGAGCAGTACTTC,TRBV7-6,TRBD1,TRBJ2-7,NA
CASSGGTGFLSGPLHF,TGTGCCAGCTCTGGCGGGACAGGGTTTCTTTCGGGACCCCTCCACTTT,TRBV18,TRBD1,TRBJ1-6,few
CSLLIPGRPGAHEQYF,TGCAGCTTATTGATCCCGGGACGGCCAGGGGCCCACGAGCAGTACTTC,TRBV29-1,NA,TRBJ2-7,medium-sized
CASSLNGRSNQPQHF,TGTGCCAGCAGTCTCAACGGCCGTAGCAATCAGCCCCAGCATTTT,TRBV27,NA,TRBJ1-5,NA
CASSYLAGSYEQYF,TGTGCCAGCAGTTACCTGGCGGGAAGTTACGAGCAGTACTTC,TRBV6-2/TRBV6-3,NA,TRBJ2-7,NA
CASSLTGGYEQYF,TGTGCCAGCAGTTTAACAGGGGGCTACGAGCAGTACTTC,TRBV27,TRBD1,TRBJ2-7,medium-sized
CASSHGTGVGEQYF,TGCGCCAGCAGCCACGGGACAGGGGTAGGCGAGCAGTACTTC,TRBV4-3,TRBD1,TRBJ2-7,NA
CSVVFGRIYEQYF,TGCAGCGTTGTTTTCGGCAGAATTTACGAGCAGTACTTC,TRBV29-1,NA,TRBJ2-7,medium-sized
CASSLQGNQPQHF,TGTGCCAGCAGTTTACAGGGCAATCAGCCCCAGCATTTT,TRBV12-3/TRBV12-4,NA,TRBJ1-5,few
CASSKRGGEETQYF,TGTGCCAGCAGCAAGCGGGGGGGCGAAGAGACCCAGTACTTC,TRBV7-6,TRBD2,TRBJ2-5,NA
CASSTLWETSTDTQYF,TGTGCCAGCAGTACCCTGTGGGAGACGAGCACAGATACGCAGTATTTT,TRBV14,NA,TRBJ2-3,NA
CAWSGGNEKLFF,TGTGCCTGGAGTGGGGGGAATGAAAAACTGTTTTTT,TRBV30,NA,TRBJ1-4,few
CASSQGQGLPLHF,TGCGCCAGCAGCCAAGGACAGGGACTCCCCCTCCACTTT,TRBV4-3,TRBD1,TRBJ1-6,NA
CATSRPFGQAFF,TGTGCCACCAGCAGACCTTTCGGCCAAGCTTTCTTT,TRBV15,NA,TRBJ1-1,NA
CASSLGRGGNQPQHF,TGTGCCAGCAGCTTAGGCAGGGGAGGAAATCAGCCCCAGCATTTT,TRBV7-6,NA,TRBJ1-5,few
CASSLFSGAEETQYF,TGCGCCAGCAGCTTGTTTAGCGGGGCCGAAGAGACCCAGTACTTC,TRBV5-1,TRBD2,TRBJ2-5,few
CASSFSGQVGGNSPLHF,TGTGCCAGCAGCTTTTCTGGACAGGTCGGTGGAAATTCACCCCTCCACTTT,TRBV13,TRBD1,TRBJ1-6,NA